The rows below give T cell receptor beta chains drawn from one sample of a study of blood T cells in healthy people across ages. TCRdb ran MiXCR on the 5' RACE reads and lists one entry per CDR3 protein. The sample has roughly 700,000 distinct CDR3 sequences, around half seen once. Sequencing was carried out using blood. The receptors originated from a woman aged 60-70 years in good health. The CDR3 runs from the conserved cysteine through the conserved F or W.

j_call: TRBJ2-7
v_call: TRBV24-1
cdr3_aa: CATSATDSSYEQYF

j_call: TRBJ2-1
v_call: TRBV20-1
cdr3_aa: CTADQGANEQFF

j_call: TRBJ2-3
v_call: TRBV6-1
cdr3_aa: CASSELGLAGTQYF

j_call: TRBJ2-3
v_call: TRBV10-2
cdr3_aa: CASSEWGADTQYF

j_call: TRBJ1-2
v_call: TRBV5-1
cdr3_aa: CASSLARGIDGYTF

j_call: TRBJ2-7
v_call: TRBV29-1
cdr3_aa: CSVESRTTGYEQYF

j_call: TRBJ2-3
v_call: TRBV5-1
cdr3_aa: CASSISGHTDTQYF

j_call: TRBJ2-7
v_call: TRBV20-1
cdr3_aa: CSAPDSGSYYEQYF

j_call: TRBJ1-1
v_call: TRBV4-3
cdr3_aa: CASSPTRWETEAFF

j_call: TRBJ2-5
v_call: TRBV2
cdr3_aa: CASSPQGGETQYF

j_call: .
v_call: TRBV5-1
cdr3_aa: CASSPGDRGRDEQYF

j_call: TRBJ1-1
v_call: TRBV7-8
cdr3_aa: CASSPGGGRQAFF

j_call: TRBJ2-3
v_call: TRBV7-3
cdr3_aa: CASSLYGLDTQYF

j_call: .
v_call: TRBV28
cdr3_aa: CASSFRLAAYEQYF

j_call: TRBJ2-7
v_call: TRBV20-1
cdr3_aa: CSARARLAGSYEQYF

j_call: TRBJ1-6
v_call: TRBV7-9
cdr3_aa: CASSSSDPGTGANSPLHF

j_call: TRBJ2-1
v_call: TRBV9
cdr3_aa: CASSGRGVAYYNEQFF

j_call: TRBJ2-7
v_call: TRBV5-5
cdr3_aa: CASSLAPDSLYEQYF

j_call: TRBJ2-1
v_call: TRBV9
cdr3_aa: CASSVRTTSPQFF

j_call: TRBJ2-1
v_call: TRBV6-2/TRBV6-3
cdr3_aa: CASSLAGGLREQFF

j_call: TRBJ2-5
v_call: TRBV18
cdr3_aa: CASSPTSDQETQYF

j_call: TRBJ2-7
v_call: TRBV12-3/TRBV12-4
cdr3_aa: CASSFKGREQYF

j_call: TRBJ2-7
v_call: TRBV20-1
cdr3_aa: CSAYDNPYEQYF

j_call: .
v_call: TRBV9
cdr3_aa: CASSVGGLAGVHEQYF

j_call: .
v_call: TRBV7-6
cdr3_aa: CASGGTTSNEQYF

j_call: TRBJ2-7
v_call: TRBV27
cdr3_aa: CASSLSLEGRDRVENEQYF

j_call: TRBJ1-1
v_call: TRBV10-3
cdr3_aa: CATGRDRGAATEAFF

j_call: TRBJ2-5
v_call: TRBV12-3/TRBV12-4
cdr3_aa: CASSHNSQLRETQYF

j_call: TRBJ2-6
v_call: TRBV20-1
cdr3_aa: CSARDTGAWGANVLTF

j_call: TRBJ2-3
v_call: TRBV6-6
cdr3_aa: CASSDTPSTETQYF

j_call: TRBJ2-5
v_call: TRBV20-1
cdr3_aa: CSASYTAGVGETQYF

j_call: TRBJ2-6
v_call: TRBV10-3
cdr3_aa: CATGSSGANVLTF

j_call: TRBJ2-1
v_call: TRBV3-1
cdr3_aa: CASSQDRMSRTSGYEQFF

j_call: TRBJ2-1
v_call: TRBV20-1
cdr3_aa: CSARSRTSGDNEQFF

j_call: TRBJ1-5
v_call: TRBV7-2
cdr3_aa: CASSSLDSRDNQPQHF

j_call: TRBJ2-1
v_call: TRBV5-1
cdr3_aa: CASSLAGRGRARNEQFF

j_call: TRBJ1-1
v_call: TRBV28
cdr3_aa: CASSSPKMNTEAFF

j_call: TRBJ2-7
v_call: TRBV6-5
cdr3_aa: CASSYSGDWGYEQYF

j_call: TRBJ2-5
v_call: TRBV7-3
cdr3_aa: CASSLKAGNTETQYF

j_call: TRBJ1-2
v_call: TRBV20-1
cdr3_aa: CSARDPRDLGGYTF

j_call: .
v_call: TRBV5-5
cdr3_aa: CASSLGTGGLETQYF

j_call: TRBJ2-1
v_call: TRBV10-3
cdr3_aa: CAIRTSAVNTDTQFF